This entry lists 3 T cell receptor beta chains sequenced from one sample in a study of blood T cell repertoires in COVID-19. Method: immunoSEQ multiplex PCR; TCRdb's copy keeps in-frame clones and lacks some. This sample yields 15,000 to 20,000 clones, of which around nine tenths are seen a single time; more than 20% belongs to the top ten. Material: peripheral blood. These receptors were obtained from a man aged 60-69 years with acute or convalescent COVID-19.

The chain joins TRBV7-6 to TRBJ2-2, with D tentatively TRBD2 (5 bases). The germline V gene encodes CDR1 SGHVS and CDR2 FNYEAQ. V lost 1 base, J lost 1 base, and 7 bases lay in between. The CDR3 consists of 15 residues. The chain's CDR3 is CASSLGSGNTGELFF. CDR3 sequence (DNA): TGTGCCAGCAGCTTAGGAAGCGGGAACACCGGGGAGCTGTTTTTT.

This rearrangement joins TRBV18 to TRBJ2-2, with 9 nucleotides matching TRBD1. The CDR3 sequence is 15 residues long. The V and J ends lost 6 bases and 1 base, in that order; junction bases with no gene match: 3. Germline assignment: CDR1 KGHSH and CDR2 LQKENI. The CDR3 nucleotides are TGTGCCAGCTCCCAGGGACAGGGGAACACCGGGGAGCTGTTTTTT. This gives the protein CASSQGQGNTGELFF.

This sequence joins TRBV18 and TRBJ2-7; 10 bases are shared with TRBD2. Trimming cost V 3 bases and J 1 base; bases outside gene matches: 3. Germline V gives CDR1 KGHSH, CDR2 LQKENI. The length of the CDR3 is 15 residues. In DNA, the CDR3 is TGTGCCAGCTCACCCGGGACTAGCGCTTCCTACGAGCAGTACTTC. Protein: CASSPGTSASYEQYF. Together with reference TRBV18 and TRBJ2-7, the CDR3 gives the full variable domain: NAGVMQNPRHLVRRRGQEARLRCSPMKGHSHVYWYRQLPEEGLKFMVYLQKENIIDESGMPKERFSAEFPKEGPSILRIQQVVRGDSAAYFCASSPGTSASYEQYFGPGTRLTVT.